The 30 T cell receptor beta chains in this list originate from one sample, sequenced in a study of T cells in Graves' hyperthyroidism and ophthalmopathy. Using RNA transcripts as the source, TCR beta CDR3 regions were amplified. The HTBI primer set drove a first-round RT-PCR of the TCR CDR3. TCRdb reprocessed the multiplex PCR reads via MiXCR and lists one record per CDR3 protein. The sample records roughly 500,000 distinct CDR3 sequences, around 13% being singletons. What was sequenced was blood. These receptors were obtained from a woman aged 30 to 39 with Graves' hyperthyroidism that later progressed to Graves' ophthalmopathy.

This clonotype was detected ten times or more. The chain uses TRBV7-2 and TRBJ2-1; unclear D gene. V lost 5 bases and J 12 bases, leaving 14 bases between the germline ends. The germline V gene encodes CDR1 SGHTA and CDR2 FQGNSA. The CDR3 totals 12 residues. The CDR3 sequence is CASSLLWDWQFF. The CDR3 DNA reads as TGTGCCAGCAGCCTCCTATGGGATTGGCAGTTCTTC.

This clonotype came up many times. The chain is built from TRBV12-3 or TRBV12-4 and TRBJ1-6; TRBD1 might be the D (5 bases). The CDR3 length is 15 residues. Trimming removed 2 bases from V and 7 bases from J, with 12 bases in between. CDR3 sequence: CASSLSGLPNSPLHF. For the CDR3, the DNA is TGTGCCAGCAGTTTATCGGGACTCCCAAATTCACCCCTCCACTTT.

The J gene is TRBJ2-7, the V gene TRBV19, with D possibly TRBD2 on 5 matching bases. This CDR3 is 14 amino acids long. V was clipped by 3 bases and J by 6 bases, with 15 bases between them. Germline values: CDR1 LNHDA, CDR2 SQIVND (reference sequence). The CDR3 DNA follows: TGTGCCAGTAGTATTGGGCGGGTGCTCAGCGAGCAGTACTTC. It encodes CASSIGRVLSEQYF.

V and J are TRBV12-5 and TRBJ2-2; D possibly corresponds to TRBD2 (5 bases). There are 15 residues in the CDR3. V lost 0 bases to trimming and J lost 1 base, with 6 bases between them. Per germline, CDR1 LGHNT and CDR2 FRNRAP. This CDR3 reads CASGLVEGNTGELFF. The CDR3, as DNA: TGTGCTAGTGGTTTGGTAGAGGGGAACACCGGGGAGCTGTTTTTT. Drawing the rest from reference TRBV12-5 and TRBJ2-2, the complete variable domain is DARVTQTPRHKVTEMGQEVTMRCQPILGHNTVFWYRQTMMQGLELLAYFRNRAPLDDSGMPKDRFSAEMPDATLATLKIQPSEPRDSAVYFCASGLVEGNTGELFFGEGSRLTVL.

This clonotype has a handful of counts. The chain is built from TRBV14 and TRBJ2-2, with D possibly TRBD1 on 5 matching bases. The germline gives CDR1 SGHDN, CDR2 FVKESK. The CDR3 is made up of 15 amino acids. Trimming shortened V by 1 base and J by 3 bases, and 9 bases separated the two germline ends. CDR3 sequence reads: CASSQGTSYTGELFF. CDR3 coding DNA: TGTGCCAGCAGCCAAGGGACATCTTACACCGGGGAGCTGTTTTTT. Full variable domain (outside the CDR3, taken from reference TRBV14 and TRBJ2-2): EAGVTQFPSHSVIEKGQTVTLRCDPISGHDNLYWYRRVMGKEIKFLLHFVKESKQDESGMPNNRFLAERTGGTYSTLKVQPAELEDSGVYFCASSQGTSYTGELFFGEGSRLTVL.

This clonotype was picked up many times. This chain links TRBV27 with TRBJ2-3; 8 bases are a match to TRBD2. Germline loops: CDR1 MNHEY, CDR2 SMNVEV (reference sequence). The V and J ends lost 7 bases and 7 bases, in that order; junction bases with no gene match: 7. This CDR3 has 13 amino acids. The CDR3 reads CASNGRARYTQYF. The CDR3 region has the DNA TGTGCCAGCAACGGGAGGGCCAGGTATACGCAGTATTTT.

The J gene is TRBJ2-2, the V gene TRBV6-1, with a tentative D call TRBD1 (6 bases). CDR1 MNHNS and CDR2 SASEGT come from the germline V gene. CDR3 length equals 15 residues. With 7 bases removed from V and 0 bases from J, the gap between germline ends came to 12 bases. CDR3: CASNIQGANTGELFF. The CDR3 nucleotides are TGTGCCAGCAACATACAGGGAGCGAACACCGGGGAGCTGTTTTTT.

This clonotype was picked up many times. The rearrangement uses TRBV20-1 and TRBJ2-1, with 7 nucleotides matching TRBD2. This CDR3 has 15 residues. Germline V gene sequence: CDR1 DFQATT, CDR2 SNEGSKA (reference sequence). Germline trimming cut 6 bases from V and 7 bases from J; bases unmatched to any gene: 15. The CDR3 loop is CSASILATRPNEQFF. In DNA form, the CDR3 reads TGCAGTGCCTCCATACTAGCGACACGGCCAAATGAGCAGTTCTTC.

This clonotype has ten or more counts. The chain recombines TRBV11-3 with TRBJ2-5; 7 nucleotides align to TRBD1. The CDR3 runs 14 residues. The germline V gene has CDR1 SGHNT and CDR2 YENEEA. J lost 4 bases, V lost 3 bases, and 5 bases had no gene match. For the CDR3, the DNA is TGTGCCAGCAGCTTTACACAGGGGATAGAGACCCAGTACTTC. This encodes CASSFTQGIETQYF.

This sequence joins TRBV12-3 or TRBV12-4 and TRBJ1-5, with unresolved D. CDR3 length equals 14 residues. V lost 3 bases to trimming and J lost 9 bases, with 15 bases between them. CDR3: CASSFRVAERPQHF. The CDR3 region has the DNA TGTGCCAGCAGTTTTAGGGTGGCTGAACGGCCCCAGCATTTT.

This clonotype was seen more than once but under ten times. The chain uses TRBV11-2 and TRBJ2-7, with D maybe TRBD1 (5 bases). Trimming shortened V by 4 bases and J by 0 bases, and 13 bases separated the two germline ends. This CDR3 comprises 15 residues. Germline lookup yields CDR1 SGHAT and CDR2 FQNNGV. This CDR3 reads CASSSRDLGSYEQYF. CDR3 in DNA: TGTGCCAGCAGCTCCAGGGATCTTGGCTCCTACGAGCAGTACTTC.

In this sample, this clonotype turned up a few times. CDR3 protein: CAWSAGQGVGIGNTEAFF. The CDR3 coding sequence is TGTGCCTGGAGTGCGGGACAGGGGGTAGGGATAGGGAACACTGAAGCTTTCTTT. V and J are TRBV30 and TRBJ1-1, with 11 nucleotides matching TRBD1. This CDR3 is built from 18 residues. J lost 1 base, V lost 1 base, and 11 bases had no gene match. Germline CDR1 GTSNPN, CDR2 SVGIG (reference sequence).

This clonotype was detected ten times or more. The CDR3: CSARITGTTNSPLHF. In DNA, the CDR3 is TGCAGTGCTAGAATCACCGGGACAACCAATTCACCCCTCCACTTT. The gene calls are TRBV20-1 and TRBJ1-6, with D perhaps matching TRBD1 (6 bases). The ends were cut back, 2 bases at V and 7 bases at J, with 15 bases in the middle. The germline V gene has CDR1 DFQATT and CDR2 SNEGSKA (reference sequence). The CDR3 is made up of 15 amino acids.

This chain uses TRBV3-1 with TRBJ1-2; no clear D. The CDR3 runs to 10 residues. V was cut by 6 bases and J by 8 bases, with 7 bases left in between. The germline CDR1 and CDR2 sequences are LGHDT and YNNKEL (reference sequence). CDR3 sequence reads: CASSSEGYTF. CDR3 nucleotide sequence: TGTGCCAGCAGTTCCGAAGGCTACACCTTC. The whole variable domain, filled in from reference TRBV3-1 and TRBJ1-2, reads DTAVSQTPKYLVTQMGNDKSIKCEQNLGHDTMYWYKQDSKKFLKIMFSYNNKELIINETVPNRFSPKSPDKAHLNLHINSLELGDSAVYFCASSSEGYTFGSGTRLTVV.

In this sample, this clonotype turned up many times. The V gene is TRBV2, the J gene TRBJ1-5; 8 bases are shared with TRBD1. The length of the CDR3 is 17 residues. Looked up from germline, CDR1 is SNHLY and CDR2 is FYNNEI. V was clipped by 4 bases and J by 0 bases; unmatched bases: 8. CDR3 region: CASSAPQGAGSNQPQHF. The CDR3 DNA is TGTGCCAGCAGTGCCCCCCAGGGGGCGGGTAGCAATCAGCCCCAGCATTTT.

The gene calls are TRBV6-1 and TRBJ2-3, with TRBD1 matching over 9 bases. This CDR3 spans 12 amino acids. The V segment lost 6 bases and the J segment 6 bases; nucleotides outside the gene matches: 1. Germline V gives CDR1 MNHNS, CDR2 SASEGT. In DNA, the CDR3 is TGTGCCAGCAGGGGGACAGGGGATACGCAGTATTTT. It is translated as CASRGTGDTQYF.

At least ten counts were recorded for this clonotype. The gene calls are TRBV6-1 and TRBJ2-1, with D tentatively TRBD1 (6 bases). Deletions cut 5 bases from V and 13 bases from J, with 15 bases between. The V gene's germline CDR1 is MNHNS and CDR2 SASEGT. The CDR3 sequence is 12 residues long. The CDR3 nucleotides read TGTGCCAGCAGTTCAATTTACAGGGTACAGTTCTTC. The encoded protein is CASSSIYRVQFF.

This clonotype was counted ten times or more. The rearrangement links TRBV30 to TRBJ2-7; no clear D gene. The CDR3 length is 12 residues. Per germline, CDR1 GTSNPN and CDR2 SVGIG (reference sequence). V lost 0 bases to trimming and J lost 3 bases, with 6 bases between them. In DNA form, the CDR3 reads TGTGCCTGGAGTGTTGAAGACTACGAGCAGTACTTC. It specifies CAWSVEDYEQYF.

This clonotype has a count of ten or more. The genes are TRBV2 and TRBJ2-1; D gene ambiguous. V gave up 7 bases and J gave up 0 bases, with 13 bases separating them. The CDR3 loop spans 15 amino acids. Germline lookup yields CDR1 SNHLY and CDR2 FYNNEI. CDR3 protein: CASTDTPDSYNEQFF. CDR3 sequence (DNA): TGTGCCAGCACCGATACCCCAGACTCCTACAATGAGCAGTTCTTC.

The CDR3 DNA reads TGTGCCAGTAGTATTTATTTCTCCGCGGTCGATGAGCAGTTCTTC. Protein: CASSIYFSAVDEQFF. This sequence joins TRBV19 and TRBJ2-1, with D uncertain. Germline values: CDR1 LNHDA, CDR2 SQIVND (reference sequence). The CDR3 sequence is 15 residues long. V lost 3 bases, J lost 8 bases, and 17 bases lay in between. Together with reference TRBV19 and TRBJ2-1, the CDR3 gives the full variable domain: DGGITQSPKYLFRKEGQNVTLSCEQNLNHDAMYWYRQDPGQGLRLIYYSQIVNDFQKGDIAEGYSVSREKKESFPLTVTSAQKNPTAFYLCASSIYFSAVDEQFFGPGTRLTVL.

This clonotype was detected a few times. The chain has TRBV7-9 and TRBJ1-3; D is perhaps TRBD1 (5 bases). Germline V gene data show CDR1 as SEHNR and CDR2 as FQNEAQ (reference sequence). V was pared by 1 base and J by 0 bases, with 16 bases between. This CDR3 is 18 amino acids long. The CDR3 DNA follows: TGTGCCAGCAGCTTAGGCGAGATATGGGGGAACTCTGGAAACACCATATATTTT. This sequence encodes CASSLGEIWGNSGNTIYF.

This clonotype was found many times. This chain joins TRBV20-1 and TRBJ1-2; 7 bases fit TRBD1. Germline V gene data show CDR1 as DFQATT and CDR2 as SNEGSKA (reference sequence). Trimming took 6 bases from V and 7 from J; bases not matched to a gene: 2. There are 10 residues in the CDR3. In nucleotides, the CDR3 is TGCAGTGCCAACAGGGGTGGCTACACCTTC. As protein: CSANRGGYTF.

This clonotype was counted at least ten times. The chain combines TRBV2 with TRBJ2-3, with TRBD1 as a possible D gene (5 bases). This CDR3 is built from 14 residues. Trimming shortened V by 7 bases and J by 2 bases, and 13 bases separated the two germline ends. The germline CDR1 and CDR2 sequences are SNHLY and FYNNEI. The CDR3 sequence: CASIDSGPTDTQYF. In nucleotides, the CDR3 is TGTGCCAGCATAGACAGTGGCCCCACAGATACGCAGTATTTT.

Ten or more counts support this clonotype. The V and J genes are TRBV2 and TRBJ1-2, with 7 bases identical to TRBD1. The CDR3 covers 13 residues. V gave up 4 bases and J gave up 7 bases; unmatched junction bases: 6. The germline gives CDR1 SNHLY, CDR2 FYNNEI. CDR3 nucleotides: TGTGCCAGCAGTGGACAGGGTAGTGGTGGCTACACCTTC. Translation: CASSGQGSGGYTF.

This clonotype was counted many times. The J gene is TRBJ2-7, the V gene TRBV20-1; 13 positions match TRBD2. Trimming took 5 bases from V and 2 from J; bases not matched to a gene: 9. The germline CDR1 and CDR2 sequences are DFQATT and SNEGSKA (reference sequence). The CDR3 sequence is 16 residues long. The CDR3 nucleotides read TGCAGTGCTTCGGGACTAGCGGGACCTGTCACCTACGAGCAGTACTTC. Its translation is CSASGLAGPVTYEQYF.

This clonotype was recorded many times. CDR3 coding DNA: TGTGCCAGCAGCTTGGGGCCCCGGGAAACAACTAATGAAAAACTGTTTTTT. Encoded protein: CASSLGPRETTNEKLFF. The chain uses TRBV5-6 and TRBJ1-4; D call uncertain. The CDR3 consists of 17 residues. Germline values: CDR1 SGHDT, CDR2 YYEEEE. V was pared by 0 bases and J by 0 bases, with 12 bases between. Full variable domain (missing parts from reference TRBV5-6 and TRBJ1-4): DAGVTQSPTHLIKTRGQQVTLRCSPKSGHDTVSWYQQALGQGPQFIFQYYEEEERQRGNFPDRFSGHQFPNYSSELNVNALLLGDSALYLCASSLGPRETTNEKLFFGSGTQLSVL.

In its sample, this clonotype was seen a few times. This chain uses TRBV6-1 with TRBJ1-2; D not resolved. Germline V lookup: CDR1 MNHNS, CDR2 SASEGT. CDR3 length: 15 amino acids. V lost 0 bases, J lost 3 bases, and 11 bases lay in between. For the CDR3, the DNA is TGTGCCAGCAGTGAAGCGCCGGCAGCTTACTATGGCTACACCTTC. Translated: CASSEAPAAYYGYTF.

This clonotype came up a few times. V is TRBV7-3 and J is TRBJ2-2; TRBD2 aligns across 8 bases. The germline V gene has CDR1 SGHTA and CDR2 FQGTGA. Trimming removed 5 bases from V and 6 bases from J; junction bases left unmatched: 11. The CDR3 sequence is 16 residues long. DNA for the CDR3: TGTGCCAGCAGCGGGGGGACTAGTGTTGGGGCCGGGGAGCTGTTTTTT. As protein: CASSGGTSVGAGELFF.

The chain carries TRBV6-1 and TRBJ1-2; D gene unclear. The CDR3 totals 11 residues. Germline values: CDR1 MNHNS, CDR2 SASEGT. Trimming cost V 7 bases and J 8 bases, with 11 bases left between them. In DNA, the CDR3 is TGTGCCAGCAATGGGGAATTAGGCTACACCTTC. Its protein is CASNGELGYTF.

The sample holds many counts of this clonotype. J is TRBJ2-3 and V is TRBV2; 9 nucleotides line up with TRBD2. CDR1 is SNHLY, CDR2 FYNNEI, per germline. This CDR3 contains 14 residues. Trimming removed 9 bases from V and 5 bases from J; junction bases left unmatched: 9. The CDR3 spells CASLPSGKVDTQYF. The DNA of the CDR3 is TGTGCCAGTCTACCTAGCGGGAAGGTAGATACGCAGTATTTT.